A selection of T cell receptor beta chains follows, all from one sample in a study of blood T cell repertoires in COVID-19. Assay used: immunoSEQ multiplex PCR; TCRdb lists only in-frame clones, some missing. The table lists fewer than 200,000 clones, around nine tenths of them singletons. The sample consisted of peripheral blood. The receptor source for this set is a woman in her sixties or seventies with COVID-19, enrolled during active disease. Each CDR3 is given without its conserved first and last residue. Rows may omit the clone size; those that give it use once, few, many or a size class.

J gene	clone size	V gene	CDR3 protein
TRBJ2-1	.	TRBV7-9	ASSLYGEQF
TRBJ2-7	.	TRBV29-1	SVSDRPSSYEQY
TRBJ1-1	.	TRBV6-2/TRBV6-3	ASSYRGANTEAF
TRBJ2-7	.	TRBV10-3	AISDPPGLPYEQY
TRBJ2-7	once	TRBV19	ASSIQHSSYEQY
TRBJ2-6	.	TRBV6-5	ASSYRGANVLT
TRBJ2-1	.	TRBV19	ASRNIAPTYNEQF
TRBJ1-4	.	TRBV2	ATNKQGQVNEKLF
TRBJ2-3	.	TRBV5-4	ASGPEGGARFSTDTQY
TRBJ2-1	.	TRBV29-1	SVGTSGNHVYNEQF
TRBJ1-1	.	TRBV19	ASSPRTGVTEAF
TRBJ1-1	.	TRBV11-2	ASSTQVMNTEAF
TRBJ1-6	.	TRBV6-5	AIRRGEYNSPLH
TRBJ2-3	.	TRBV15	ATSRDPSLVLDTQY
TRBJ2-1	.	TRBV4-2	ASSPASGMYNEQF
TRBJ2-5	.	TRBV11-3	ASSYRQGQETQY
TRBJ1-2	.	TRBV5-6	ASSLYYGYT
TRBJ1-3	.	TRBV4-2	GGRGDGNTIY
TRBJ2-7	once	TRBV14	ASSLGWRLSYEQY
TRBJ2-7	.	TRBV25-1	ASGTGDSSYEQY